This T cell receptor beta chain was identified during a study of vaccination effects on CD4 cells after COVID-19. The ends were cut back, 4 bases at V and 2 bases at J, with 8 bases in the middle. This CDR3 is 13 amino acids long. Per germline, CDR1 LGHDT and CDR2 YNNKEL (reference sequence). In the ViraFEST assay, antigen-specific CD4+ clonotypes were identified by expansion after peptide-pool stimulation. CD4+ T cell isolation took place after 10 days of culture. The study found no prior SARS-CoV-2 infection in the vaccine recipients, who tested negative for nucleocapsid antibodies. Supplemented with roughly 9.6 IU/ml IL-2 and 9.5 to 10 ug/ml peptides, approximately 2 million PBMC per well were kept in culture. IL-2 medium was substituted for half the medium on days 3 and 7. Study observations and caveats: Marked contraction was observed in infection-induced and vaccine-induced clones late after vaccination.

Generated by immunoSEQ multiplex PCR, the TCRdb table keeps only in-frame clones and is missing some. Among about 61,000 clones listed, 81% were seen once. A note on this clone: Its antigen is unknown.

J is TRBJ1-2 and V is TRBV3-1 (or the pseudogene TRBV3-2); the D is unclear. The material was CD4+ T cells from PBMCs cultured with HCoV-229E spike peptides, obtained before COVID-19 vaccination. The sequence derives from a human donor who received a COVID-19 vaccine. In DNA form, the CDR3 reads TGTGCCAGCAGCCGCAGGAAAAACTATGGCTACACCTTC. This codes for CASSRRKNYGYTF.